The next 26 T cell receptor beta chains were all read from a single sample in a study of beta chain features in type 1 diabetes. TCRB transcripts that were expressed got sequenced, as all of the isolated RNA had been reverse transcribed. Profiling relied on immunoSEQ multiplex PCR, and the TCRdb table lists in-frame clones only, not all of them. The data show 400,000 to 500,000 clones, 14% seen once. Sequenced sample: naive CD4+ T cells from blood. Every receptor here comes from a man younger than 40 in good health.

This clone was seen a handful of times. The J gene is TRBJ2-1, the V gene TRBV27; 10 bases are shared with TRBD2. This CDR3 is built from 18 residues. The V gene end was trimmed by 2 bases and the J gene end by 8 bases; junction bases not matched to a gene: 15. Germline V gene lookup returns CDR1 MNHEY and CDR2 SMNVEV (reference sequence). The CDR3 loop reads CASSLRASGSFNSYEQFF. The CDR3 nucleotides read TGTGCCAGCAGTTTAAGAGCTAGCGGGAGTTTTAATAGCTATGAGCAGTTCTTC.

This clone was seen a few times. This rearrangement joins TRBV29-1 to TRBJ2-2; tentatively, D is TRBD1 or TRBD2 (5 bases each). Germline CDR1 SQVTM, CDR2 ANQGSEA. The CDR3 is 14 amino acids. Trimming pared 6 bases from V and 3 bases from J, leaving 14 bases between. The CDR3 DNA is TGCAGCGTGGGACCGAGGCTAGACACCGGGGAGCTGTTTTTT. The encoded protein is CSVGPRLDTGELFF.

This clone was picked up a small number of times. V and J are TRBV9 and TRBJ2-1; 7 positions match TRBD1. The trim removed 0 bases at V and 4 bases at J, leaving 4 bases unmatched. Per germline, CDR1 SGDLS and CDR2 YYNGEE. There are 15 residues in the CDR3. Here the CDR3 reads CASSVVGQQYNEQFF. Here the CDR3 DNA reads TGTGCCAGCAGCGTAGTGGGACAGCAATACAATGAGCAGTTCTTC.

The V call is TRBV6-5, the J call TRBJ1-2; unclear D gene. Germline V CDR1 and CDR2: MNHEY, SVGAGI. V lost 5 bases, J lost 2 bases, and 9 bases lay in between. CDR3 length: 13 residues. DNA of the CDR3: TGTGCCAGCAGTCCGGACCGAAACTATGGCTACACCTTC. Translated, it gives CASSPDRNYGYTF.

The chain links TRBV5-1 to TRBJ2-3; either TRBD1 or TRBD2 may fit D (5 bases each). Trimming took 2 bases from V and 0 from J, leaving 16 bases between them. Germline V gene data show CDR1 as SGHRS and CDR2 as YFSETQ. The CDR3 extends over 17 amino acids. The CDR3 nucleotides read TGCGCCAGCAGCTTAAGGCTACGGGGCGAAAGCACAGATACGCAGTATTTT. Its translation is CASSLRLRGESTDTQYF.

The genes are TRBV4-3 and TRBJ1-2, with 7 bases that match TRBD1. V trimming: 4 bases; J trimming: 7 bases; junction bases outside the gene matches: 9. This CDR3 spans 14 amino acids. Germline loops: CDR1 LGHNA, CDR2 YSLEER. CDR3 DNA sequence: TGCGCCAGCAGCCCAGGACAGGCAGCTTCTGGCTACACCTTC. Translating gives CASSPGQAASGYTF.

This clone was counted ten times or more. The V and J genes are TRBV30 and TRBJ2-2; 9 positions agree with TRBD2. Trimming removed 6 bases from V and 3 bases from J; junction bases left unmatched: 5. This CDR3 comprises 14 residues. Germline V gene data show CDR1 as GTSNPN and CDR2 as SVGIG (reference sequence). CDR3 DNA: TGTGCCTGCCACGCGGGAGGGGACACCGGGGAGCTGTTTTTT. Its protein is CACHAGGDTGELFF. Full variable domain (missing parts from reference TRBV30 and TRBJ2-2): SQTIHQWPATLVQPVGSPLSLECTVEGTSNPNLYWYRQAAGRGLQLLFYSVGIGQISSEVPQNLSASRPQDRQFILSSKKLLLSDSGFYLCACHAGGDTGELFFGEGSRLTVL.

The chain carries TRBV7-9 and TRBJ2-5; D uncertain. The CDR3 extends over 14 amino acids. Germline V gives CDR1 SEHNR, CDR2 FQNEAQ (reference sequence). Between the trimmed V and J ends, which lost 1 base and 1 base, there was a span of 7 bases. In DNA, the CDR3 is TGTGCCAGCAGCTTAGAACACTTCCAAGAGACCCAGTACTTC. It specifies CASSLEHFQETQYF.

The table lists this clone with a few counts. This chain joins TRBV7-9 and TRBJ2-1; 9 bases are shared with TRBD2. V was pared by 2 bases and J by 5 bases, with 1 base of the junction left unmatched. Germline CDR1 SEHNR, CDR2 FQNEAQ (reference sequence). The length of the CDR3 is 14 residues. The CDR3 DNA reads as TGTGCCAGCAGCTTAAGACTAGCGGACAATGAGCAGTTCTTC. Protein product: CASSLRLADNEQFF.

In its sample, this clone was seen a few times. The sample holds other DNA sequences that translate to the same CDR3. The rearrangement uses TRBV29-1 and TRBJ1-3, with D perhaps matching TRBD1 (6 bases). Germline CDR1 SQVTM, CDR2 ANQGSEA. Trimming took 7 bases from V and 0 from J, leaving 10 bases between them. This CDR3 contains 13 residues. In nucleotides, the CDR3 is TGCAGCGCAACAGGGAGCTCTGGAAACACCATATATTTT. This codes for CSATGSSGNTIYF.

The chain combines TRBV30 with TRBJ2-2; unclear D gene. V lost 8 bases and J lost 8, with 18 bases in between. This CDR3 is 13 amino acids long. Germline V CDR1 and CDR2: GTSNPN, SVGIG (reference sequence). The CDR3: CAAKMGNLGELFF. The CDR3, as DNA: TGTGCCGCAAAAATGGGGAATTTAGGGGAGCTGTTTTTT.

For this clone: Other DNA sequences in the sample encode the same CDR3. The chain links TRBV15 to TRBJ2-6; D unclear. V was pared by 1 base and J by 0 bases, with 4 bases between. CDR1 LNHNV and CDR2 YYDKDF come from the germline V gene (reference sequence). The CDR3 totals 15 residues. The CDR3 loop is CATSRGGSGANVLTF. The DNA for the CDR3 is TGTGCCACCAGCAGAGGTGGCTCTGGGGCCAACGTCCTGACTTTC.

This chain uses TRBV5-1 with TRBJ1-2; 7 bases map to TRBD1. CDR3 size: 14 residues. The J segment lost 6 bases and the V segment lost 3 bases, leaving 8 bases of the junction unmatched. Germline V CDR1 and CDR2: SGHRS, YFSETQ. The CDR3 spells CASSSGGLPNGYTF. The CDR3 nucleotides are TGCGCCAGCAGCTCAGGGGGACTACCTAATGGCTACACCTTC.

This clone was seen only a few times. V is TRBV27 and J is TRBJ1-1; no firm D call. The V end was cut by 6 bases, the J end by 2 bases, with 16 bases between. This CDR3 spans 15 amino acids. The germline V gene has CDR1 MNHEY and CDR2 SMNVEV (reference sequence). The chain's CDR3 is CASRPSRLINTEAFF. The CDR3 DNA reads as TGTGCCAGCAGACCCTCCAGGCTGATCAACACTGAAGCTTTCTTT.

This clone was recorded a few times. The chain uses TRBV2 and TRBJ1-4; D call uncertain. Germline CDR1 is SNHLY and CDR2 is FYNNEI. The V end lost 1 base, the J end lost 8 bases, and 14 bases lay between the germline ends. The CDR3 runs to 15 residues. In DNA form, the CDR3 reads TGTGCCAGCAGTGAAGAATCAGGCTGGAGCGAAAAACTGTTTTTT. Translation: CASSEESGWSEKLFF. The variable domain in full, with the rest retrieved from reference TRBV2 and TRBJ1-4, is EPEVTQTPSHQVTQMGQEVILRCVPISNHLYFYWYRQILGQKVEFLVSFYNNEISEKSEIFDDQFSVERPDGSNFTLKIRSTKLEDSAMYFCASSEESGWSEKLFFGSGTQLSVL.

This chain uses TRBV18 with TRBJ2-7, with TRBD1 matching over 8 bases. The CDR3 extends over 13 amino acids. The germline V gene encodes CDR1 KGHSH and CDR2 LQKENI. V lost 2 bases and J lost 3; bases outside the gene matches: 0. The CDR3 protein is CASSPGTGYEQYF. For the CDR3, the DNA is TGTGCCAGCTCACCAGGGACAGGCTACGAGCAGTACTTC.

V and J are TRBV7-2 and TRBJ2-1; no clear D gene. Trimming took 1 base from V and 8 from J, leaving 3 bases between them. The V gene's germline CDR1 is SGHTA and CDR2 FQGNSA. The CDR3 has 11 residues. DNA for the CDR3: TGTGCCAGCAGCTTAGAGTATGAGCAGTTCTTC. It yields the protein CASSLEYEQFF.

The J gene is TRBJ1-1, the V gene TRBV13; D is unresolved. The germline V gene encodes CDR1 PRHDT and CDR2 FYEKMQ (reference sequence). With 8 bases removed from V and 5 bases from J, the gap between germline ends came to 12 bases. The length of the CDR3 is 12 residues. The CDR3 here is CASGSRETEAFF. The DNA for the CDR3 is TGTGCCAGCGGATCCCGGGAGACTGAAGCTTTCTTT.

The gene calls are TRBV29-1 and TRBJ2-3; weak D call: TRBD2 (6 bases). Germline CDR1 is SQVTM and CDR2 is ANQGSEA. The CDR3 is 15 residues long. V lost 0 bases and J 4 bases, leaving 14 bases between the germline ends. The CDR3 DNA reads TGCAGCGTTGAAGATCTCTTGGGAGGCGCAGATACGCAGTATTTT. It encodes CSVEDLLGGADTQYF.

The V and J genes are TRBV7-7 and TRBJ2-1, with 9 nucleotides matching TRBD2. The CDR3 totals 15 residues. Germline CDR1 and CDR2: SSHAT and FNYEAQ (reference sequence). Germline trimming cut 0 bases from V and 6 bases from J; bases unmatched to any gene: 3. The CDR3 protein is CASSLALAGFNEQFF. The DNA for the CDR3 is TGTGCCAGCAGCTTAGCTCTAGCGGGGTTCAATGAGCAGTTCTTC.

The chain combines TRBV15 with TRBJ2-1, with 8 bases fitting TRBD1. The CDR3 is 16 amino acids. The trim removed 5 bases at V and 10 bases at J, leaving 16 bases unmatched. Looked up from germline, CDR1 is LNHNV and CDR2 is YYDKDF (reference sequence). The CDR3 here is CATSGLTGAPWEEQFF. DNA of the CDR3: TGTGCCACCAGCGGGCTGACAGGGGCTCCTTGGGAGGAGCAGTTCTTC.

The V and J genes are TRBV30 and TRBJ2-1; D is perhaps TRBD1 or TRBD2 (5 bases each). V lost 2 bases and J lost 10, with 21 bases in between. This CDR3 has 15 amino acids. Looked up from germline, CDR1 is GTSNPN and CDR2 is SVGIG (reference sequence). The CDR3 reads CAWSRGGLGVMEQFF. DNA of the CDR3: TGTGCCTGGAGTCGAGGCGGGTTAGGGGTGATGGAGCAGTTCTTC.

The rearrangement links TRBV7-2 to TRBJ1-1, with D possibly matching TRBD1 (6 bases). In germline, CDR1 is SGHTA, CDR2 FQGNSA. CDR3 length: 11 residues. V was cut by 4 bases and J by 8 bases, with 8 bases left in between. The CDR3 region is CASSSQGEAFF. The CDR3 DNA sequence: TGTGCCAGCAGCTCTCAGGGGGAAGCTTTCTTT. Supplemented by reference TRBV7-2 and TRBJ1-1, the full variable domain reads GAGVSQSPSNKVTEKGKDVELRCDPISGHTALYWYRQSLGQGLEFLIYFQGNSAPDKSGLPSDRFSAERTGGSVSTLTIQRTQQEDSAVYLCASSSQGEAFFGQGTRLTVV.

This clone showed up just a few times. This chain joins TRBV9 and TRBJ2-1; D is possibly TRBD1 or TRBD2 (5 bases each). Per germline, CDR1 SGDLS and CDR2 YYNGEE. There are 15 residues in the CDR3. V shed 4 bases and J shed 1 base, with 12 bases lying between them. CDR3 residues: CASSRGGLSYNEQFF. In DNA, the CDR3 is TGTGCCAGCAGCCGGGGCGGCCTTTCCTACAATGAGCAGTTCTTC.

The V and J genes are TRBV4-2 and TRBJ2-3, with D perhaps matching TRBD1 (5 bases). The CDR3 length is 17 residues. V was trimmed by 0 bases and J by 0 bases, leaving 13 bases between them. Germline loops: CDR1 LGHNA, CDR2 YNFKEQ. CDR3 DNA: TGTGCCAGCAGCCAAGAGGGGCGTGCTACTAGCACAGATACGCAGTATTTT. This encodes CASSQEGRATSTDTQYF.

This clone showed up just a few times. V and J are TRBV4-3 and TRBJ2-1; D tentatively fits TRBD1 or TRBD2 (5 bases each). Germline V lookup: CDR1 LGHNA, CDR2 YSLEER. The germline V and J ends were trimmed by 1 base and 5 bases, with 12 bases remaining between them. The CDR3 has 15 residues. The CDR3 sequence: CASSQAGTANNEQFF. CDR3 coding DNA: TGCGCCAGCAGCCAAGCCGGGACCGCTAACAATGAGCAGTTCTTC.